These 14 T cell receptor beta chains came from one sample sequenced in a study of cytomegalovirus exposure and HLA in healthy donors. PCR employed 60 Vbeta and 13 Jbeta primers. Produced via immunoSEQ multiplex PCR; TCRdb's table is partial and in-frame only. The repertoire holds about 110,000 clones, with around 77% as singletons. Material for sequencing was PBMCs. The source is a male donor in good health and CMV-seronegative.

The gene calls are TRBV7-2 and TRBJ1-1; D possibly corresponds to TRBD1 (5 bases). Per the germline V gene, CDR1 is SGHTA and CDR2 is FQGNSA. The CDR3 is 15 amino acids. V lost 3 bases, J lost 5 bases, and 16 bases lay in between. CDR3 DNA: TGTGCCAGCAGCTTCGGTCCCCGGGGGGGTACTGAAGCTTTCTTT. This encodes CASSFGPRGGTEAFF.

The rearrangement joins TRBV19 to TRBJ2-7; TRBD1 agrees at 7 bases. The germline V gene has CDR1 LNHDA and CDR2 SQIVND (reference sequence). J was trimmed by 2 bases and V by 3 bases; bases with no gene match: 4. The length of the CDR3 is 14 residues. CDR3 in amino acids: CASSIYRGTYEQYF. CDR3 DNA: TGTGCCAGTAGTATTTACAGGGGAACCTACGAGCAGTACTTC.

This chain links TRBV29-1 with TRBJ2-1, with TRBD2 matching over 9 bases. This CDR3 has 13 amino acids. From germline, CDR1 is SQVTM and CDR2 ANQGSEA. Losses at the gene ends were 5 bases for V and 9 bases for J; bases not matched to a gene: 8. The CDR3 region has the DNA TGCAGCGTTATCGGCGGGAGGGAGGGTGAGCAGTTCTTC. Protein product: CSVIGGREGEQFF.

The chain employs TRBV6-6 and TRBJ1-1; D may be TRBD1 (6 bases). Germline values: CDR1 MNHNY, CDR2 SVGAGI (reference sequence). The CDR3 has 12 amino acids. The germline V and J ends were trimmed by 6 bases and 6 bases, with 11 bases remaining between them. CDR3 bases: TGTGCCAGCAGAACAGGGCCCCCTGAAGCTTTCTTT. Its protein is CASRTGPPEAFF.

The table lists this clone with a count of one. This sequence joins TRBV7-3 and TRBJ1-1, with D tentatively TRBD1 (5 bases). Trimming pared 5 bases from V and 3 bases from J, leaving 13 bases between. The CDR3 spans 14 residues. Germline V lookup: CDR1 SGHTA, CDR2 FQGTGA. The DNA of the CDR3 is TGTGCCAGCAGCCAAAATGGGGCGGACACTGAAGCTTTCTTT. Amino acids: CASSQNGADTEAFF.

CDR3 in DNA: TGTGCCAGCAGGCTACTGACTAGCGGGAGGGCCATAGATACGCAGTATTTT. Protein product: CASRLLTSGRAIDTQYF. The chain has TRBV27 and TRBJ2-3, with 14 nucleotides matching TRBD2. Trimming took 6 bases from V and 5 from J; bases not matched to a gene: 10. The CDR3 runs to 17 residues. CDR1 and CDR2 (germline): MNHEY, SMNVEV (reference sequence).

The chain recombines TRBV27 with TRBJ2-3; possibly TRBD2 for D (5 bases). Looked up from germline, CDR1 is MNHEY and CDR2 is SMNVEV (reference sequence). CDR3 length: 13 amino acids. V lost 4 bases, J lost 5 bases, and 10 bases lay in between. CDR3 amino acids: CASSSRAIDTQYF. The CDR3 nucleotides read TGTGCCAGCAGTTCGAGGGCCATAGATACGCAGTATTTT.

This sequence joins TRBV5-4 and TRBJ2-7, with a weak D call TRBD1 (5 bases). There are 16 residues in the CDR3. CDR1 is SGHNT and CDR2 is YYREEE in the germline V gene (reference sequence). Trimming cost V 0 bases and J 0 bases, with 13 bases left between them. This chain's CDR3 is CASSLGGSSSSYEQYF. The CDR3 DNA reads TGTGCCAGCAGCTTGGGGGGCAGCTCGAGCTCCTACGAGCAGTACTTC.

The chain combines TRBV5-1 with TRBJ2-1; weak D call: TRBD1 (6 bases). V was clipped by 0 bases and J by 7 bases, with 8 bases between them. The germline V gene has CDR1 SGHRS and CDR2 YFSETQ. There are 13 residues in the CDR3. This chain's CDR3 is CASSLGTVNEQFF. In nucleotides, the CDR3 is TGCGCCAGCAGCTTGGGGACAGTGAATGAGCAGTTCTTC.

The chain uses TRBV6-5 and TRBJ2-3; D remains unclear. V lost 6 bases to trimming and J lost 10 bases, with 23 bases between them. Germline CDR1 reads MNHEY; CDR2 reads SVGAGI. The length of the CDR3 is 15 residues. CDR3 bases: TGTGCCAGCAGGTCACAGAGAAACACATTCAGACCGCAGTATTTT. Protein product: CASRSQRNTFRPQYF.

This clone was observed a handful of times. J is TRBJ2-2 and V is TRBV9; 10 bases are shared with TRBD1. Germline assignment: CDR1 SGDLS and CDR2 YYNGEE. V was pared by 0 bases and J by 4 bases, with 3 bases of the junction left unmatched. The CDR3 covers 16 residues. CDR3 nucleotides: TGTGCCAGCAGCGTAGGGACAGGGGGAAGCACCGGGGAGCTGTTTTTT. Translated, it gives CASSVGTGGSTGELFF.

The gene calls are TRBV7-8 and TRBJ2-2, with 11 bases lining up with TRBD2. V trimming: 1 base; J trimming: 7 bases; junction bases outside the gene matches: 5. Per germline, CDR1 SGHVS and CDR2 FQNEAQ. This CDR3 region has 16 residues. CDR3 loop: CASSLGLAGWVGELFF. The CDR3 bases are TGTGCCAGCAGCTTAGGACTAGCGGGATGGGTCGGGGAGCTGTTTTTT. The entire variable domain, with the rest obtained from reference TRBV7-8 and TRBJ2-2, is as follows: GAGVSQSPRYKVAKRGQDVALRCDPISGHVSLFWYQQALGQGPEFLTYFQNEAQLDKSGLPSDRFFAERPEGSVSTLKIQRTQQEDSAVYLCASSLGLAGWVGELFFGEGSRLTVL.

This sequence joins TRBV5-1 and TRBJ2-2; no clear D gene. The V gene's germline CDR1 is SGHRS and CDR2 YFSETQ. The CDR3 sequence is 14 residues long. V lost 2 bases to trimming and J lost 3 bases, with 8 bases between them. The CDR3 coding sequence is TGCGCCAGCAGCTTCCCTACGGACACCGGGGAGCTGTTTTTT. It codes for CASSFPTDTGELFF.

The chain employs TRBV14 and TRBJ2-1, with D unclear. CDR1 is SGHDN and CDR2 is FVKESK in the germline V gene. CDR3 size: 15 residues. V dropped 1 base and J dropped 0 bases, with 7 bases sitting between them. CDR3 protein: CASSQVGSSYNEQFF. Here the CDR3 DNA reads TGTGCCAGCAGCCAAGTTGGTAGCTCCTACAATGAGCAGTTCTTC.